A single sample gave rise to the 32 T cell receptor beta chains below, sequenced in a study of human T cells and chemical hapten exposure. The time point: healthy volunteer bleed at 6 weeks. Unfractionated whole blood served as the source for total RNA extraction. TCRdb passed the RACE reads through MiXCR, listing each CDR3 protein once. The sample carries fewer than 40,000 distinct CDR3 sequences, less than 6% recorded once. The specimen was whole blood. These receptors all come from a human donor in good health. Some clones in this sample may be carry-over from other donors' samples.

This clonotype was counted only a few times. The chain carries TRBV7-2 and TRBJ1-2, with no clear D. Germline V lookup: CDR1 SGHTA, CDR2 FQGNSA. This CDR3 comprises 13 residues. Trimming removed 3 bases at V and 7 bases at J, with 12 bases between. In nucleotides, the CDR3 is TGTGCCAGCAGCTTGACCAACCCCTCTGGCTACACCTTC. Its translation: CASSLTNPSGYTF.

This clonotype has ten or more counts. The chain is built from TRBV2 and TRBJ2-1, with a tentative D call TRBD2 (5 bases). Trimming left V 7 bases short and J 0 bases short, with 13 bases between. Germline CDR1 reads SNHLY; CDR2 reads FYNNEI. The CDR3 spans 15 residues. CDR3 in amino acids: CASTPLANSYNEQFF. Here the CDR3 DNA reads TGTGCCAGCACCCCCCTAGCCAACTCCTACAATGAGCAGTTCTTC.

CDR3 bases: TGCAGTGCTAGGGACAGGGGGTTGAACACTGAAGCTTTCTTT. Translation: CSARDRGLNTEAFF. This sequence joins TRBV20-1 and TRBJ1-1; 10 positions match TRBD1. Looked up from germline, CDR1 is DFQATT and CDR2 is SNEGSKA (reference sequence). J lost 0 bases, V lost 3 bases, and 1 base had no gene match. This CDR3 comprises 14 residues.

This clonotype occurred many times. This rearrangement joins TRBV12-3 or TRBV12-4 to TRBJ1-2; D gene ambiguous. This CDR3 has 12 amino acids. Trimming pared 6 bases from V and 5 bases from J, leaving 10 bases between. CDR3: CASSPSQYGYTF. CDR3 in DNA: TGTGCCAGCAGCCCTTCACAGTATGGCTACACCTTC.

In regard to this clonotype: No conserved phenylalanine or tryptophan is present at the end of the CDR3, so a read error is the likely explanation. This chain links TRBV7-8 with TRBJ2-1, with 7 bases that match TRBD2. CDR3 length: 14 residues. Germline V gene lookup returns CDR1 SGHVS and CDR2 FQNEAQ. The trim removed 7 bases at V and 5 bases at J, leaving 8 bases unmatched. CDR3 DNA: TGTGCCAGCACCATAACTAGCGCCCACAATGAGCAGTTCTAC. Its translation is CASTITSAHNEQFY.

The chain links TRBV5-6 to TRBJ1-1; 8 bases map to TRBD1. This CDR3 is 15 amino acids long. Germline V gene lookup returns CDR1 SGHDT and CDR2 YYEEEE. The J segment lost 4 bases and the V segment lost 3 bases, leaving 8 bases of the junction unmatched. The CDR3 DNA reads as TGTGCCAGCAGCTCCGGACAGGGACGAGGCACTGAAGCTTTCTTT. This translates into CASSSGQGRGTEAFF. The full variable domain, with the rest looked up from reference TRBV5-6 and TRBJ1-1, is DAGVTQSPTHLIKTRGQQVTLRCSPKSGHDTVSWYQQALGQGPQFIFQYYEEEERQRGNFPDRFSGHQFPNYSSELNVNALLLGDSALYLCASSSGQGRGTEAFFGQGTRLTVV.

This clonotype was counted between two and nine times. The chain links TRBV11-2 to TRBJ1-2; D not resolved. This CDR3 is built from 14 residues. Germline V lookup: CDR1 SGHAT, CDR2 FQNNGV. V lost 3 bases, J lost 8 bases, and 16 bases lay in between. The CDR3 sequence: CASSLRRDQQGYTF. The CDR3 bases are TGTGCCAGCAGCTTGAGAAGGGATCAGCAGGGCTACACCTTC.

This clonotype has at least ten counts. This chain joins TRBV20-1 and TRBJ2-1, with 13 bases matching TRBD2. Germline lookup yields CDR1 DFQATT and CDR2 SNEGSKA (reference sequence). The J segment lost 4 bases and the V segment lost 5 bases, leaving 2 bases of the junction unmatched. The length of the CDR3 is 14 residues. The CDR3 spells CSALGLAGYNEQFF. The CDR3 nucleotides are TGCAGTGCTTTGGGACTAGCGGGATACAATGAGCAGTTCTTC.

The CDR3 is CAISDSRGRYEQYF. The CDR3 coding sequence is TGTGCCATCAGTGATTCGAGGGGCCGCTACGAGCAGTACTTC. This chain uses TRBV10-3 with TRBJ2-7; possibly TRBD1 or TRBD2 for D (5 bases each). The CDR3 loop spans 14 amino acids. The germline V gene encodes CDR1 ENHRY and CDR2 SYGVKD. Trimming took off 3 bases at V and 3 bases at J, with 12 bases between the two ends.

Concerning this clonotype itself: A read error may account for a junction end that differs from germline. The rearrangement uses TRBV2 and TRBJ2-7; D gene uncertain. There are 10 residues in the CDR3. Per germline, CDR1 SNHLY and CDR2 FYNNEI. The CDR3 here is CASSLEEQYF. CDR3 DNA sequence: TGTGCCAGCAGCCTAGAAGAGCAATACTTC.

This clonotype was observed a handful of times. The V and J genes are TRBV3-1 and TRBJ2-1; TRBD2 aligns across 10 bases. Trimming cost V 3 bases and J 6 bases; bases outside gene matches: 5. Looked up from germline, CDR1 is LGHDT and CDR2 is YNNKEL (reference sequence). There are 15 residues in the CDR3. The CDR3 here is CASSHTSGNINEQFF. As DNA, the CDR3 is TGTGCCAGCAGCCATACTAGCGGGAATATCAATGAGCAGTTCTTC.

This clonotype has a handful of counts. The chain is built from TRBV6-1 and TRBJ1-1; 7 bases are a match to TRBD1. V was pared by 5 bases and J by 4 bases, with 7 bases of the junction left unmatched. CDR1 and CDR2 (germline): MNHNS, SASEGT. There are 14 residues in the CDR3. CDR3 amino acids: CASSPRTGATEAFF. The DNA for the CDR3 is TGTGCCAGCAGTCCCAGGACAGGCGCCACTGAAGCTTTCTTT.

The chain combines TRBV6-2 or TRBV6-3 with TRBJ2-3; possible D gene TRBD1, 5 bases. The V end was cut by 4 bases, the J end by 3 bases, with 14 bases between. The length of the CDR3 is 15 residues. Germline lookup yields CDR1 MNHEY and CDR2 SVGEGT. The CDR3: CASSSFGQGTDTQYF. The CDR3, as DNA: TGTGCCAGCAGTTCCTTCGGGCAGGGAACAGATACGCAGTATTTT.

This clonotype was seen at least ten times. The V gene is TRBV7-7, the J gene TRBJ2-2; a weak D match, TRBD2 (5 bases). The CDR3 spans 12 residues. CDR1 and CDR2 (germline): SSHAT, FNYEAQ (reference sequence). This CDR3 is CAAAEAPGELFF. CDR3 sequence (DNA): TGTGCAGCGGCAGAGGCCCCCGGGGAGCTGTTTTTT.

This clonotype was observed at least ten times. The chain links TRBV29-1 to TRBJ2-7; 8 bases are a match to TRBD2. J lost 2 bases, V lost 4 bases, and 4 bases had no gene match. Germline V gene data show CDR1 as SQVTM and CDR2 as ANQGSEA. The CDR3 sequence is 13 residues long. The CDR3 DNA reads as TGCAGCGTTGTCGGGACTAGTCCCTACGAGCAGTACTTC. Translation: CSVVGTSPYEQYF.

V and J are TRBV20-1 and TRBJ2-7, with 10 bases aligning to TRBD1. This CDR3 contains 14 residues. Trimming cost V 5 bases and J 5 bases; bases outside gene matches: 9. In germline, CDR1 is DFQATT, CDR2 SNEGSKA (reference sequence). CDR3 amino acids: CSASKTGGADEQYF. The CDR3 DNA reads TGCAGTGCTTCGAAGACAGGGGGCGCGGACGAGCAGTACTTC.

This clonotype appeared many times. The CDR3 loop reads CASSFRGFYNQPQHF. CDR3 in DNA: TGTGCCAGCAGTTTCAGGGGGTTCTACAATCAGCCCCAGCATTTT. The gene calls are TRBV28 and TRBJ1-5; 7 bases match TRBD1. CDR1 and CDR2 from the germline V gene are MDHEN and SYDVKM. This CDR3 comprises 15 residues. V dropped 3 bases and J dropped 3; count of bases not matched to a gene: 5.

In its sample, this clonotype was seen many times. The chain employs TRBV6-2 or TRBV6-3 and TRBJ2-3; 7 nucleotides line up with TRBD1. The J segment lost 0 bases and the V segment lost 4 bases, leaving 10 bases of the junction unmatched. The CDR3 runs to 17 residues. From germline, CDR1 is MNHEY and CDR2 SVGEGT. CDR3: CASSSTPDRISTDTQYF. In nucleotides, the CDR3 is TGTGCCAGCAGTTCCACCCCGGACAGGATTAGCACAGATACGCAGTATTTT.

The chain couples TRBV24-1 to TRBJ2-2; D may correspond to TRBD1 or TRBD2 (5 bases each). The V end lost 4 bases, the J end lost 5 bases, and 19 bases lay between the germline ends. CDR3 length equals 17 residues. CDR1 and CDR2 from the germline V gene are KGHDR and SFDVKD. The CDR3 DNA reads TGTGCCACCAGTGAACCCGGGACCTATCCGAGGACCGGGGAGCTGTTTTTT. It yields the protein CATSEPGTYPRTGELFF.

This clonotype has ten or more counts. This chain links TRBV5-1 with TRBJ2-5; D remains ambiguous. The ends were cut back, 0 bases at V and 1 base at J, with 4 bases in the middle. The germline V gene has CDR1 SGHRS and CDR2 YFSETQ. There are 13 residues in the CDR3. This CDR3 reads CASSLGLQETQYF. Here the CDR3 DNA reads TGCGCCAGCAGCTTGGGGCTCCAAGAGACCCAGTACTTC. Supplemented by reference TRBV5-1 and TRBJ2-5, the full variable domain reads KAGVTQTPRYLIKTRGQQVTLSCSPISGHRSVSWYQQTPGQGLQFLFEYFSETQRNKGNFPGRFSGRQFSNSRSEMNVSTLELGDSALYLCASSLGLQETQYFGPGTRLLVL.

The chain uses TRBV5-1 and TRBJ2-2; D gene unclear. The CDR3 consists of 16 residues. Germline CDR1 and CDR2: SGHRS and YFSETQ. The V end was cut by 1 base, the J end by 2 bases, with 12 bases between. The CDR3, as DNA: TGCGCCAGCAGCTTGACTCTCGGCAGTAACACCGGGGAGCTGTTTTTT. Translating it yields CASSLTLGSNTGELFF.

This clonotype came up many times. This rearrangement joins TRBV5-4 to TRBJ2-7; 8 bases line up with TRBD2. Per germline, CDR1 SGHNT and CDR2 YYREEE (reference sequence). Losses at the gene ends were 4 bases for V and 0 bases for J; bases not matched to a gene: 6. There are 15 residues in the CDR3. CDR3 protein: CASSRSAGDSYEQYF. CDR3 nucleotide sequence: TGTGCCAGCAGCCGATCAGCGGGGGACTCCTACGAGCAGTACTTC.

Remarks on this clonotype: Possible read error: a much larger clone is one base away. V gene TRBV5-1 combines with J gene TRBJ1-1, with 11 bases that match TRBD1. From germline, CDR1 is SGHRS and CDR2 YFSETQ. The CDR3 has 17 residues. Trimming cost V 3 bases and J 6 bases; bases outside gene matches: 13. This CDR3 is CASSSDGGTGGDPEAFF. The CDR3, as DNA: TGCGCCAGCAGCTCCGACGGAGGGACAGGGGGGGACCCTGAAGCTTTCTTT.

The rearrangement joins TRBV10-3 to TRBJ2-5, with D unresolved. V lost 8 bases, J lost 1 base, and 8 bases lay in between. Germline V CDR1 and CDR2: ENHRY, SYGVKD. The CDR3 is 12 amino acids. The DNA for the CDR3 is TGTGCCATCTCGGCAGTCCAAGAGACCCAGTACTTC. This translates into CAISAVQETQYF.

This clonotype was observed many times. The rearrangement uses TRBV7-9 and TRBJ1-1; TRBD1 might be the D (5 bases). V dropped 4 bases and J dropped 5 bases, with 26 bases sitting between them. Looked up from germline, CDR1 is SEHNR and CDR2 is FQNEAQ (reference sequence). CDR3 length: 18 residues. CDR3 sequence: CASSSWGTLPSGITEAFF. CDR3 DNA: TGTGCCAGCAGCTCCTGGGGGACGCTCCCCAGCGGGATAACTGAAGCTTTCTTT. The full variable domain, in which reference TRBV7-9 and TRBJ1-1 provide the parts outside the CDR3, is DTGVSQNPRHKITKRGQNVTFRCDPISEHNRLYWYRQTLGQGPEFLTYFQNEAQLEKSRLLSDRFSAERPKGSFSTLEIQRTEQGDSAMYLCASSSWGTLPSGITEAFFGQGTRLTVV.

This clonotype was seen at least ten times. V is TRBV5-4 and J is TRBJ2-1, with 8 positions matching TRBD1. The ends lost 4 bases at V and 5 bases at J; junction bases unmatched: 8. Germline assignment: CDR1 SGHNT and CDR2 YYREEE (reference sequence). CDR3 size: 15 residues. The CDR3 coding sequence is TGTGCCAGCAGCCCACGACAGGGGCAAAACAATGAGCAGTTCTTC. Residues: CASSPRQGQNNEQFF.

This clonotype has a handful of counts. The chain has TRBV19 and TRBJ1-2; D gene unclear. Germline V gene data show CDR1 as LNHDA and CDR2 as SQIVND (reference sequence). The CDR3 has 17 amino acids. Trimming cost V 3 bases and J 4 bases, with 21 bases left between them. The CDR3 here is CASSMNEGSRWTYGYTF. CDR3 nucleotides: TGTGCCAGTAGTATGAACGAGGGATCCCGTTGGACCTATGGCTACACCTTC.

The V gene is TRBV28, the J gene TRBJ1-4; D remains unclear. The CDR3 length is 15 residues. V gave up 6 bases and J gave up 0 bases, with 11 bases separating them. CDR1 is MDHEN, CDR2 SYDVKM, per germline. CDR3 DNA sequence: TGTGCCAGCAGCTCCCCCGGGGCAACTAATGAAAAACTGTTTTTT. Translation: CASSSPGATNEKLFF. The complete variable domain, with remaining parts taken from reference TRBV28 and TRBJ1-4, reads DVKVTQSSRYLVKRTGEKVFLECVQDMDHENMFWYRQDPGLGLRLIYFSYDVKMKEKGDIPEGYSVSREKKERFSLILESASTNQTSMYLCASSSPGATNEKLFFGSGTQLSVL.

This clonotype was seen repeatedly, ten times or more. This chain links TRBV11-2 with TRBJ2-7; TRBD2 matches at 9 bases. Germline V gene sequence: CDR1 SGHAT, CDR2 FQNNGV. CDR3 size: 14 residues. V trimming: 5 bases; J trimming: 1 base; junction bases outside the gene matches: 3. The CDR3 spells CASSLGLASYEQYF. The CDR3 DNA is TGTGCCAGCAGCCTCGGACTAGCGTCCTACGAGCAGTACTTC.

This clonotype appeared a few times. The chain links TRBV28 to TRBJ1-1, with D unresolved. Germline V gene data show CDR1 as MDHEN and CDR2 as SYDVKM. The length of the CDR3 is 14 residues. The germline V and J ends were trimmed by 6 bases and 4 bases, with 15 bases remaining between them. CDR3 DNA: TGTGCCAGCAGGGGAGGAGTCCGGAGCACTGAAGCTTTCTTT. This translates into CASRGGVRSTEAFF. The complete variable domain, with remaining parts taken from reference TRBV28 and TRBJ1-1, reads DVKVTQSSRYLVKRTGEKVFLECVQDMDHENMFWYRQDPGLGLRLIYFSYDVKMKEKGDIPEGYSVSREKKERFSLILESASTNQTSMYLCASRGGVRSTEAFFGQGTRLTVV.

Turning to this clonotype: Possible read error: a much larger clone is one base away. The V call is TRBV27, the J call TRBJ2-3, with 9 bases lining up with TRBD2. V gave up 7 bases and J gave up 4 bases; unmatched junction bases: 18. CDR1 is MNHEY, CDR2 SMNVEV, per germline (reference sequence). The CDR3 sequence is 18 residues long. This CDR3 is CASIPVAGGLTSADTQYF. CDR3 DNA: TGTGCCAGCATCCCCGTTGCGGGGGGGCTCACTTCGGCAGATACGCAGTATTTT.

This clonotype was detected a few times. This chain connects TRBV6-6 to TRBJ1-5, with unresolved D. Germline V gene lookup returns CDR1 MNHNY and CDR2 SVGAGI (reference sequence). This CDR3 region has 12 residues. The V gene lost 4 bases and the J gene lost 5 bases, with 6 bases spanning the gap. In DNA form, the CDR3 reads TGTGCCAGCAGTTTCGGGGATCAGCCCCAGCATTTT. Protein: CASSFGDQPQHF.